The clone carrying this TCR beta chain was picked up a small number of times. Its antigen is unidentified. A read error is possible here, since a much larger clone lies one base away. This entry comes from a study of regulatory T cells in long-lasting Graves disease. Study-wide findings and caveats: Blood alone, not thyroid tissue, was studied.

CDR1 and CDR2 (germline): WNHNN, SYGVQD (reference sequence). The CDR3 runs 15 residues. Regarding time point: newly diagnosed GD, antithyroid drugs for less than 3 months. Making the TCR library involved RNA that had been extracted from PBMCs. TCR beta libraries were built with iRepertoire HTBI primers and Arm-PCR of CDR3 regions. MiXCR, run by TCRdb on the multiplex PCR reads, gives a single entry per CDR3 protein. Of around 250,000 distinct CDR3 sequences listed, 20% are singletons. The V gene is TRBV10-1, the J gene TRBJ2-7; 14 bases are a match to TRBD2. This specimen consisted of peripheral blood mononuclear cells (PBMCs), obtained at new diagnosis, from a patient treated with antithyroid drugs. The TCR comes from a female donor with Graves disease. In DNA form, the CDR3 reads TGCGCCAGCAGTGACGGGACTAGCGGGGGATACGGGCAGTACTTC. It codes for CASSDGTSGGYGQYF.